Shown below are 18 T cell receptor beta chains from a single sample sequenced in a study of regulatory T cells in long-lasting Graves disease. Regarding time point: newly diagnosed GD, antithyroid drugs for less than 3 months. PBMC RNA served as the TCR library source. Investigators prepared the TCR beta libraries by applying iRepertoire HTBI primers and Arm-PCR of CDR3 regions. Each CDR3 protein is one row after TCRdb ran MiXCR on the multiplex PCR reads. Among 390,000 or so distinct CDR3 sequences listed, 10% to 15% were seen once. These data also featured in a second study, about T cells in Graves' hyperthyroidism and ophthalmopathy.

The starting material was peripheral blood mononuclear cells (PBMCs), obtained at new diagnosis, from a patient treated with antithyroid drugs. The origin of the receptors is a woman under 30 with Graves disease.

V gene TRBV11-3 combines with J gene TRBJ2-1; 11 positions agree with TRBD2. Germline CDR1 and CDR2: SGHNT and YENEEA. The CDR3 runs 19 residues. V lost 1 base to trimming and J lost 1 base; unmatched junction nucleotides: 9. CDR3: CASSLGGSGGAGSYNEQFF. The CDR3 nucleotides are TGTGCCAGCAGCTTAGGTGGTAGCGGGGGGGCCGGGTCCTACAATGAGCAGTTCTTC. The full variable domain, in which reference TRBV11-3 and TRBJ2-1 provide the parts outside the CDR3, is EAGVVQSPRYKIIEKKQPVAFWCNPISGHNTLYWYLQNLGQGPELLIRYENEEAVDDSQLPKDRFSAERLKGVDSTLKIQPAELGDSAVYLCASSLGGSGGAGSYNEQFFGPGTRLTVL.

The chain recombines TRBV20-1 with TRBJ2-1; maybe TRBD1 (6 bases). Trimming stripped 6 bases from V and 5 bases from J, with 20 bases between. Germline CDR1 and CDR2: DFQATT and SNEGSKA (reference sequence). The CDR3 covers 15 residues. The CDR3 nucleotides read TGCAGTGCCCCACAGAGGACAGCACTTAACAATGAGCAGTTCTTC. It specifies CSAPQRTALNNEQFF.

Ten or more counts support this clonotype. This chain joins TRBV5-6 and TRBJ1-5; D unclear. The germline V gene encodes CDR1 SGHDT and CDR2 YYEEEE. The V end lost 2 bases, the J end lost 0 bases, and 6 bases lay between the germline ends. The CDR3 contains 14 residues. This CDR3 reads CASSFGYSNQPQHF. The DNA for the CDR3 is TGTGCCAGCAGCTTCGGATATAGCAATCAGCCCCAGCATTTT.

This clonotype was seen repeatedly, ten times or more. The chain employs TRBV6-2 or TRBV6-3 and TRBJ2-1, with D perhaps TRBD1 or TRBD2 (5 bases each). Deletions cut 8 bases from V and 8 bases from J, with 16 bases between. The CDR3 spans 13 residues. Per the germline V gene, CDR1 is MNHEY and CDR2 is SVGEGT. Here the CDR3 reads CASRDPSRYEQFF. The CDR3 DNA reads TGTGCCAGCCGGGACCCCTCCCGGTATGAGCAGTTCTTC.

This clonotype occurred many times. The J gene is TRBJ2-7, the V gene TRBV9, with 13 bases aligning to TRBD2. V lost 3 bases to trimming and J lost 6 bases; unmatched junction nucleotides: 3. Germline V gene data show CDR1 as SGDLS and CDR2 as YYNGEE. There are 14 residues in the CDR3. CDR3 DNA sequence: TGTGCCAGCAGCGCGGGACTAGCGGGGTCCGAGCAGTACGTC. Translation: CASSAGLAGSEQYV.

This clonotype appeared many times. V and J are TRBV18 and TRBJ1-1; 8 nucleotides line up with TRBD1. The ends lost 8 bases at V and 3 bases at J; junction bases unmatched: 5. The CDR3 loop spans 13 amino acids. The germline gives CDR1 KGHSH, CDR2 LQKENI. The CDR3: CASSLDRDTEAFF. Here the CDR3 DNA reads TGTGCCAGCAGCTTGGACAGGGACACTGAAGCTTTCTTT.

This clonotype showed up many times. The J gene is TRBJ2-3, the V gene TRBV24-1; TRBD1 or TRBD2 may be the D gene (5 bases each). Trimming stripped 4 bases from V and 2 bases from J, with 12 bases between. The CDR3 length is 15 residues. Germline lookup yields CDR1 KGHDR and CDR2 SFDVKD. This chain's CDR3 is CATSDPRGSTDTQYF. As DNA, the CDR3 is TGTGCCACCAGTGACCCGAGGGGCTCCACAGATACGCAGTATTTT.

This clonotype was picked up many times. This chain uses TRBV28 with TRBJ1-5; D is possibly TRBD1 (5 bases). In germline, CDR1 is MDHEN, CDR2 SYDVKM. The CDR3 loop spans 15 amino acids. V was cut by 3 bases and J by 6 bases, with 15 bases left in between. CDR3 sequence (DNA): TGTGCCAGCAGTTTCCTCTCGGGTACAGGTCAGCCCCAGCATTTT. Translated, it gives CASSFLSGTGQPQHF. Drawing the rest from reference TRBV28 and TRBJ1-5, the complete variable domain is DVKVTQSSRYLVKRTGEKVFLECVQDMDHENMFWYRQDPGLGLRLIYFSYDVKMKEKGDIPEGYSVSREKKERFSLILESASTNQTSMYLCASSFLSGTGQPQHFGDGTRLSIL.

This clonotype was counted a few times. A much larger clone differs from this one at a single base, so this may be a read error. The rearrangement joins TRBV28 to TRBJ2-3; D call uncertain. This CDR3 contains 15 residues. With 8 bases removed from V and 6 bases from J, the gap between germline ends came to 21 bases. The V gene's germline CDR1 is MDHEN and CDR2 SYDVKM. CDR3 residues: CASPPHSDLQDTQYF. CDR3 nucleotide sequence: TGTGCCAGCCCTCCCCATTCGGACCTCCAGGATACGCAGTATTTT.

This clonotype was found a few times. This chain connects TRBV5-1 to TRBJ2-2, with D perhaps TRBD1 or TRBD2 (5 bases each). The germline V gene encodes CDR1 SGHRS and CDR2 YFSETQ. V was cut by 9 bases and J by 8 bases, with 23 bases left in between. The CDR3 runs 15 residues. Here the CDR3 DNA reads TGCGCCATTCGGACGGGGCGGGCAGCCGATGGGGAGCTGTTTTTT. It is translated as CAIRTGRAADGELFF.

There are many counts of this clonotype. The V and J genes are TRBV5-1 and TRBJ1-1; perhaps TRBD1 as D (5 bases). In germline, CDR1 is SGHRS, CDR2 YFSETQ. Trimming took 5 bases from V and 5 from J, leaving 10 bases between them. The CDR3 is made up of 12 amino acids. CDR3 sequence reads: CASSKGETEAFF. The CDR3 DNA is TGCGCCAGCAGTAAAGGGGAAACTGAAGCTTTCTTT. The full variable domain, its missing parts supplied by reference TRBV5-1 and TRBJ1-1, is KAGVTQTPRYLIKTRGQQVTLSCSPISGHRSVSWYQQTPGQGLQFLFEYFSETQRNKGNFPGRFSGRQFSNSRSEMNVSTLELGDSALYLCASSKGETEAFFGQGTRLTVV.

This clonotype occurred a few times. This chain connects TRBV12-3 or TRBV12-4 to TRBJ2-1; D unresolved. Trimming cost V 4 bases and J 15 bases, with 19 bases left between them. The CDR3 length is 13 residues. The CDR3 is CASSSDIVPLLFF. The DNA for the CDR3 is TGTGCCAGCAGTTCCGATATAGTCCCATTGCTGTTCTTC.

This clonotype appeared a few times. Just one base apart from a much larger clone, this may be a read error. V gene TRBV6-1 combines with J gene TRBJ2-3; no firm D call. The germline gives CDR1 MNHNS, CDR2 SASEGT. The CDR3 totals 17 residues. Trimming shortened V by 7 bases and J by 2 bases, and 22 bases separated the two germline ends. CDR3 nucleotides: TGTGCCAGCACCCTAGTCCGGGCGACCAAAGACACAGATACGCAGTATTTT. Its translation: CASTLVRATKDTDTQYF.

The chain uses TRBV7-3 and TRBJ1-1; maybe TRBD1 (5 bases). This CDR3 is 14 amino acids long. Germline lookup yields CDR1 SGHTA and CDR2 FQGTGA. With 4 bases removed from V and 4 bases from J, the gap between germline ends came to 13 bases. CDR3 protein: CASSSQGSGTEAFF. The CDR3 DNA reads as TGTGCCAGCAGCTCCCAGGGATCGGGCACTGAAGCTTTCTTT.

The chain uses TRBV7-2 and TRBJ1-1, with a weak D call TRBD1 (5 bases). The CDR3 totals 15 residues. CDR1 and CDR2 from the germline V gene are SGHTA and FQGNSA. V was shortened by 1 base and J by 6 bases, with 15 bases between the two germline ends. The CDR3 spells CASSLGSWGPSEAFF. DNA for the CDR3: TGTGCCAGCAGCTTAGGAAGTTGGGGACCCTCTGAAGCTTTCTTT. The whole variable domain, filled in from reference TRBV7-2 and TRBJ1-1, reads GAGVSQSPSNKVTEKGKDVELRCDPISGHTALYWYRQSLGQGLEFLIYFQGNSAPDKSGLPSDRFSAERTGGSVSTLTIQRTQQEDSAVYLCASSLGSWGPSEAFFGQGTRLTVV.

This clonotype was counted ten times or more. V and J are TRBV2 and TRBJ2-3, with no clear D. CDR1 and CDR2 (germline): SNHLY, FYNNEI. The CDR3 covers 15 residues. V dropped 1 base and J dropped 6 bases, with 14 bases sitting between them. CDR3 protein: CASSEGAQAQDTQYF. The CDR3 DNA reads TGTGCCAGCAGTGAAGGGGCTCAGGCCCAGGATACGCAGTATTTT.

This clonotype was counted many times. The chain is built from TRBV6-1 and TRBJ1-3; D is uncertain. The CDR3 loop spans 18 amino acids. V was clipped by 6 bases and J by 6 bases, with 27 bases between them. Germline CDR1 and CDR2: MNHNS and SASEGT. CDR3 DNA sequence: TGTGCCAGCAGCGCGAAGAGATCTTCTGGACGGTTGCTAAACACCATATATTTT. Translation gives CASSAKRSSGRLLNTIYF.

This clonotype was seen repeatedly, ten times or more. V is TRBV11-2 and J is TRBJ2-2; the match to TRBD2 covers 14 bases. This CDR3 is 18 amino acids long. V trimming: 2 bases; J trimming: 7 bases; junction bases outside the gene matches: 9. Germline V gene sequence: CDR1 SGHAT, CDR2 FQNNGV. The CDR3 sequence: CASSLLTGLAGVNGELFF. CDR3 in DNA: TGTGCCAGCAGCTTACTAACGGGACTAGCGGGAGTCAACGGGGAGCTGTTTTTT.